This T cell receptor (beta chain) was captured in a study of blood T cell repertoires in COVID-19 (dated by TCRdb to 2019 to 2021). Turning to the overall study: The collaborator samples originated in the United States, Italy and Spain and spanned the acute and convalescent phases of COVID-19. The repertoires were made available in a free public database intended to serve as a resource for research on the immune response to SARS-CoV-2. Where available, HLA class I and class II types were taken from metadata supplied by the sample provider and were not determined by assay-based typing. The dataset comprised deeply sampled blood TCRbeta repertoires from subjects exposed to, actively infected with, or recovered from COVID-19. Samples came from the ongoing ImmuneRACE study (first 160 participants) plus 1,254 subjects from 6 global collaborators. Nearly every sample came with metadata listing a de-identified subject ID, COVID-19 status, age in years and sex. The prospective study material was composed of cDNA or gDNA derived from T cells, B-cell-depleted T cells, or PBMCs.

General conclusions and limits of the study: The quantity of clinical and demographic metadata differed by source and by participant and was supplied without curation.

With regard to this clone: This receptor's antigen is unknown. The sample holds no much larger clone one base away, and base qualities are not on file.

Collaborating institutions collected whole blood in K2EDTA tubes following their own protocols. For TCRbeta analysis, collaborators shipped samples in one of three forms: frozen whole blood, isolated PBMCs, or DNA extracted from either of those sample types. TCRbeta CDR3 regions were amplified from genomic DNA by means of the immunoSEQ Assay, a bias-controlled multiplex PCR. The authors processed their data as follows. Nucleated cell counts per sample were estimated from amplification of reference gene primers within the assay. To quantify the absolute abundance of each unique TCRbeta CDR3 rearrangement, sequence reads were collapsed and filtered. For each sample, productive Simpson clonality was calculated by taking the square root of Simpson's diversity index across productive rearrangements. TCRdb took over this immuneACCESS table, retaining in-frame rearrangements with V and J assigned. Such tables are incomplete; in checked studies, under half of the missing clones stem from an unresolved V gene, and the remainder is unexplained. V and J calls and clone size come straight from that table; D and trimming were deduced from the DNA. The sample has 70,000 or so clones on record, around nine tenths of them singletons. Around 9% of the sample goes to the ten largest clones.

The clonotype comes from a human donor in a cohort sampled during active COVID-19. Sequenced sample: peripheral blood.

The sequenced DNA is TGTGCCAGCAGTACGGGACAGGGGTACGAGCAGTACTTC. This sequence encodes CASSTGQGYEQYF. The rearranged chain carries TRBV27 and TRBJ2-7; 10 central nucleotides agree with TRBD1. The germline V and J ends show losses of 5 bases and 4 bases respectively, and no gene match explains 2 bases of the junction. Per the germline V gene (reference sequence), MNHEY is the CDR1 and SMNVEV is the CDR2. The CDR3 contains 13 residues, cysteine and phenylalanine counted. Just the 39-base CDR3 DNA is kept, in frame starting at base 1.